The 10 T cell receptor beta chains reported below all come from one sample, sequenced in a study of blood T cell repertoires in COVID-19. Sequencing was performed with immunoSEQ multiplex PCR; in TCRdb, only in-frame clones are kept and a portion is missing. The sample records about 100,000 clones, roughly 80% being singletons. The sample was peripheral blood. Receptor source: a man over 45 with active or convalescent COVID-19.

The chain uses TRBV4-1 and TRBJ1-3; D is unresolved. The CDR3 length is 13 residues. Germline V lookup: CDR1 MGHRA, CDR2 YSYEKL. V lost 1 base to trimming and J lost 3 bases, with 4 bases between them. CDR3 in amino acids: CASSQASGNTIYF. The CDR3 DNA sequence: TGCGCCAGCAGCCAAGCCAGTGGAAACACCATATATTTT.

This chain connects TRBV29-1 to TRBJ1-2, with unresolved D. V was pared by 4 bases and J by 6 bases, with 15 bases between. The CDR3 loop spans 13 amino acids. Germline CDR1 reads SQVTM; CDR2 reads ANQGSEA. The CDR3 DNA sequence: TGCAGCGTTGGTGGCGGGTTCGTCGATGGCTACACCTTC. Protein product: CSVGGGFVDGYTF.

This clone was detected only a few times. This rearrangement joins TRBV27 to TRBJ2-7, with D possibly being TRBD2 (5 bases). Germline loops: CDR1 MNHEY, CDR2 SMNVEV (reference sequence). The CDR3 runs to 13 residues. Trimming took 5 bases from V and 3 from J, leaving 11 bases between them. The CDR3 spells CASSEGEDYEQYF. The CDR3, as DNA: TGTGCCAGCAGTGAGGGAGAAGACTACGAGCAGTACTTC.

This clone was seen a few times. The V gene is TRBV5-8, the J gene TRBJ1-1, with D possibly matching TRBD1 (6 bases). Trimming took off 4 bases at V and 10 bases at J, with 20 bases between the two ends. The CDR3 sequence is 14 residues long. Germline-derived CDR1 and CDR2 are SGHTS and YDEGEE. In DNA form, the CDR3 reads TGTGCCAGCAGCCTGACCGGGACCGCGGGGGCAGCTTTCTTT. This encodes CASSLTGTAGAAFF.

The rearrangement joins TRBV14 to TRBJ1-1; TRBD1 might be the D (5 bases). V was pared by 4 bases and J by 1 base, with 7 bases between. Germline V gene data show CDR1 as SGHDN and CDR2 as FVKESK. The CDR3 contains 13 residues. The CDR3 DNA sequence: TGTGCCAGCAGCCTCGGACAGAACACTGAAGCTTTCTTT. It encodes CASSLGQNTEAFF.

V usage is TRBV7-9 and J usage is TRBJ1-3; TRBD1 matches at 8 bases. V lost 3 bases and J lost 4; bases outside the gene matches: 2. Germline V gene lookup returns CDR1 SEHNR and CDR2 FQNEAQ (reference sequence). The CDR3 is 14 residues long. The CDR3 nucleotides are TGTGCCAGCAGCTTGGGGACAGGCGGAAACACCATATATTTT. Residues: CASSLGTGGNTIYF.

V usage is TRBV27 and J usage is TRBJ2-1; D not certain. Germline CDR1 MNHEY, CDR2 SMNVEV (reference sequence). V lost 5 bases to trimming and J lost 8 bases, with 10 bases between them. The CDR3 covers 12 residues. Here the CDR3 DNA reads TGTGCCAGCAGTCTCGGTTTCGATGAGCAGTTCTTC. Encoded protein: CASSLGFDEQFF.

This clone has just one count. V and J are TRBV5-4 and TRBJ2-7; 10 bases line up with TRBD2. The CDR3 consists of 16 residues. CDR1 and CDR2 (germline): SGHNT, YYREEE (reference sequence). The ends lost 4 bases at V and 4 bases at J; junction bases unmatched: 11. The CDR3 here is CASSTWSSGSRYEQYF. The CDR3 DNA follows: TGTGCCAGCAGCACTTGGTCTAGCGGGAGTCGGTACGAGCAGTACTTC. Combining the CDR3 with reference TRBV5-4 and TRBJ2-7 gives the whole variable domain ETGVTQSPTHLIKTRGQQVTLRCSSQSGHNTVSWYQQALGQGPQFIFQYYREEENGRGNFPPRFSGLQFPNYSSELNVNALELDDSALYLCASSTWSSGSRYEQYFGPGTRLTVT.

A single count supports this clone. The V call is TRBV6-1, the J call TRBJ2-3, with 7 bases matching TRBD2. The CDR3 sequence is 15 residues long. V dropped 1 base and J dropped 12; count of bases not matched to a gene: 13. Germline V gene lookup returns CDR1 MNHNS and CDR2 SASEGT. CDR3 loop: CASSEDGSGRIRQYF. The CDR3 coding sequence is TGTGCCAGCAGTGAAGATGGTAGCGGGCGAATTCGTCAGTATTTT.

This clone was seen only once. The chain employs TRBV27 and TRBJ2-3; D remains unclear. The CDR3 loop spans 14 amino acids. The germline gives CDR1 MNHEY, CDR2 SMNVEV (reference sequence). V dropped 7 bases and J dropped 2 bases, with 13 bases sitting between them. CDR3 region: CASKRSKDTDTQYF. The CDR3 nucleotides read TGTGCCAGCAAGCGATCGAAGGACACAGATACGCAGTATTTT.